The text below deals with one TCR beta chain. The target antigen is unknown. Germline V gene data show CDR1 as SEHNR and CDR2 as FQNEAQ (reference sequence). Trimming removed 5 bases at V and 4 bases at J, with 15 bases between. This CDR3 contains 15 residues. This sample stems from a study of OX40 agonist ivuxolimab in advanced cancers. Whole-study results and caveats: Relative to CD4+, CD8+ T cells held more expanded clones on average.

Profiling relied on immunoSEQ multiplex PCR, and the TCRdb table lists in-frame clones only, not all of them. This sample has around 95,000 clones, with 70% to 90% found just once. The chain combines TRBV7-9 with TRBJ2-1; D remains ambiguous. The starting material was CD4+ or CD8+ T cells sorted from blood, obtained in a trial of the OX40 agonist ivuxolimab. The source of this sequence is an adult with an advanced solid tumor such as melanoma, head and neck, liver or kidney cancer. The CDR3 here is CASSRSADLYNEQFF. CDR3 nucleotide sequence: TGTGCCAGCAGCCGAAGCGCGGACCTATACAATGAGCAGTTCTTC.